This T cell receptor beta chain was found in a study of OX40 agonist ivuxolimab in advanced cancers. Study at large: Patients received ivuxolimab, an agonistic anti-OX40 (CD134) antibody. Head and neck, renal cell, melanoma or hepatocellular carcinoma were the cancers that dose-escalation patients had. Three partial responders included one hepatocellular carcinoma patient and two cutaneous melanoma patients.

Germline values: CDR1 SGHAT, CDR2 FQNNGV. This CDR3 is 16 amino acids long. The J segment lost 9 bases and the V segment lost 5 bases, leaving 13 bases of the junction unmatched. Data came from immunoSEQ multiplex PCR; TCRdb stores just in-frame clones and leaves some out. The table has approximately 88,000 clones, about 88% seen once. Sequences were derived from CD4+ or CD8+ T cells sorted from blood, sampled in a trial of the OX40 agonist ivuxolimab. The TCR sequence derives from an adult with an advanced solid tumor such as melanoma, head and neck, liver or kidney cancer. This chain connects TRBV11-2 to TRBJ2-5; 12 positions match TRBD2. The CDR3 bases are TGTGCCAGCAGCGCCACTAGCGGGGGGCGAGGCGGGCCCCAGTACTTC. This codes for CASSATSGGRGGPQYF.